The present T cell receptor beta chain was sequenced within a study of PD-1 blockade in classical Hodgkin lymphoma. V lost 6 bases and J lost 10, with 18 bases in between. Germline loops: CDR1 SNHLY, CDR2 FYNNEI. This CDR3 is 13 amino acids long. Time point described: newly diagnosed, previously untreated cHL patient sample. As a comparison, the study used PBMCs from newly diagnosed, untreated classical Hodgkin lymphoma. Sequencing was performed with immunoSEQ multiplex PCR; in TCRdb, only in-frame clones are kept and a portion is missing. The sample has tens of thousands of clones; over 85% are singletons. This clone was seen a few times.

The V gene is TRBV2, the J gene TRBJ1-2, with TRBD1 as a possible D gene (5 bases). Sequenced sample: peripheral blood mononuclear cells (PBMCs). The source is a human donor with classical Hodgkin lymphoma. In DNA, the CDR3 is TGTGCCAGCAGGTATAACGACAGAATCGACTACACCTTC. It encodes CASRYNDRIDYTF.